This T cell receptor (beta chain) was captured in a study of blood T cell repertoires in COVID-19. On the study more broadly: Researchers got acute and convalescent COVID-19 samples from the United States, Italy and Spain.

Only in-frame clones appear in the TCRdb table, and some are missing; sequencing was by immunoSEQ multiplex PCR. The repertoire holds over 150,000 clones, with 75% to 80% as singletons. Germline loops: CDR1 MNHNY, CDR2 SVGAGI (reference sequence). The CDR3 has 14 amino acids. Losses at the gene ends were 7 bases for V and 5 bases for J; bases not matched to a gene: 8. This receptor was obtained from a man aged 80 or over with acute or convalescent COVID-19. This rearrangement joins TRBV6-6 to TRBJ2-5; 9 bases map to TRBD1. The sequenced sample consisted of peripheral blood. The CDR3 sequence is CASTIGQGHETQYF. The CDR3 region has the DNA TGTGCCAGCACCATAGGACAGGGGCACGAGACCCAGTACTTC.